Listed below are T cell receptor beta chains from one sample, sequenced in a study of blood T cell repertoires in COVID-19. TCRdb's table, derived via immunoSEQ multiplex PCR, lists solely in-frame clones and lacks some. The sample consists of around 61,000 clones, 81% of them appearing once. Sequenced sample: peripheral blood. These receptors originate from a man older than 75 with acute or convalescent COVID-19. Both conserved end residues are part of each CDR3. Fields, in order: D gene, CDR3 length, J gene, V gene, clone size, CDR3 DNA, CDR3 protein. A D gene is named only where the DNA matches it firmly. Only part of the rows carry a size: once, few, many, or a class if the clone is expanded.

D gene: TRBD1; CDR3 length: 15; J gene: TRBJ2-7; V gene: TRBV18; clone size: .; CDR3 DNA: TGTGCCAGCTCACCCCGGGACAGGGCGATTAACGAGCAGTACTTC; CDR3 protein: CASSPRDRAINEQYF
D gene: .; CDR3 length: 14; J gene: TRBJ1-3; V gene: TRBV5-1; clone size: .; CDR3 DNA: TGCGCCAGCAGCTTGGACAGCTCTGGAAACACCATATATTTT; CDR3 protein: CASSLDSSGNTIYF
D gene: TRBD2; CDR3 length: 15; J gene: TRBJ2-7; V gene: TRBV29-1; clone size: .; CDR3 DNA: TGCAGCGTCTCCACTAGCGGGAGTTCTGCGGGCGAGCAGTACTTC; CDR3 protein: CSVSTSGSSAGEQYF
D gene: .; CDR3 length: 13; J gene: TRBJ2-2; V gene: TRBV12-5; clone size: .; CDR3 DNA: TGTGCTAGTGGTCCAGAGAACACCGGGGAGCTGTTTTTT; CDR3 protein: CASGPENTGELFF
D gene: TRBD1; CDR3 length: 13; J gene: TRBJ1-1; V gene: TRBV7-6; clone size: .; CDR3 DNA: TGTGCCAGCAGCCGCGGACAGGCCACTGAAGCTTTCTTT; CDR3 protein: CASSRGQATEAFF
D gene: .; CDR3 length: 14; J gene: TRBJ1-5; V gene: TRBV30; clone size: once; CDR3 DNA: TGTGCCTGGAGTCGAAGACAGTACAATCAGCCCCAGCATTTT; CDR3 protein: CAWSRRQYNQPQHF
D gene: .; CDR3 length: 14; J gene: TRBJ2-5; V gene: TRBV6-5; clone size: once; CDR3 DNA: TGTGCCAGCAGTTACGAGGGAACGTGGGAGACCCAGTACTTC; CDR3 protein: CASSYEGTWETQYF
D gene: .; CDR3 length: 15; J gene: TRBJ2-5; V gene: TRBV6-1; clone size: .; CDR3 DNA: TGTGCCAGCAGTGAATATGGGAGAGAGGAGGAGACCCAGTACTTC; CDR3 protein: CASSEYGREEETQYF
D gene: .; CDR3 length: 16; J gene: TRBJ1-3; V gene: TRBV6-2/TRBV6-3; clone size: .; CDR3 DNA: TGTGCCAGCAGTTCCCCGGGGAGAGGCAGAGGAAACACCATATATTTT; CDR3 protein: CASSSPGRGRGNTIYF
D gene: .; CDR3 length: 14; J gene: TRBJ2-4; V gene: TRBV27; clone size: .; CDR3 DNA: TGTGCCAGCACCCGAGGAGGCCAAAGAGACATTCAGTACTTC; CDR3 protein: CASTRGGQRDIQYF
D gene: TRBD1; CDR3 length: 15; J gene: TRBJ1-1; V gene: TRBV9; clone size: .; CDR3 DNA: TGTGCCAGCAGCGCAACACAGGGGGCGAACACTGAAGCTTTCTTT; CDR3 protein: CASSATQGANTEAFF
D gene: .; CDR3 length: 14; J gene: TRBJ1-1; V gene: TRBV11-2; clone size: .; CDR3 DNA: TGTGCCAGCAGCGAGAATCTCCAGGGAGGCGCGGCTTTCTTT; CDR3 protein: CASSENLQGGAAFF
D gene: .; CDR3 length: 14; J gene: TRBJ2-7; V gene: TRBV9; clone size: .; CDR3 DNA: TGTGCCAGCAGCCCCTACAGCAGCTCCTACGAGCAGTACTTC; CDR3 protein: CASSPYSSSYEQYF
D gene: TRBD2; CDR3 length: 15; J gene: TRBJ2-5; V gene: TRBV6-2/TRBV6-3; clone size: .; CDR3 DNA: TGTGCCAGCAGTGCCGGACTAGCGGGAGTGGGGACCCAGTACTTC; CDR3 protein: CASSAGLAGVGTQYF
D gene: TRBD1; CDR3 length: 13; J gene: TRBJ2-5; V gene: TRBV24-1; clone size: few; CDR3 DNA: TGTGCCACCAGTGATGGACAGGTTGAGACCCAGTACTTC; CDR3 protein: CATSDGQVETQYF
D gene: .; CDR3 length: 13; J gene: TRBJ1-2; V gene: TRBV3-1/TRBV3-2; clone size: .; CDR3 DNA: TGTGCCAGCAGCCGGCTCCTTAACTATGGCTACACCTTC; CDR3 protein: CASSRLLNYGYTF
D gene: .; CDR3 length: 16; J gene: TRBJ1-1; V gene: TRBV11-2; clone size: .; CDR3 DNA: TGTGCCAGCACTGTGTTGGCGGGTTCGACGAACACTGAAGCTTTCTTT; CDR3 protein: CASTVLAGSTNTEAFF
D gene: .; CDR3 length: 13; J gene: TRBJ2-3; V gene: TRBV30; clone size: .; CDR3 DNA: TGTGCCTGGAGTGTAGTGCGATCTGATACGCAGTATTTT; CDR3 protein: CAWSVVRSDTQYF
D gene: .; CDR3 length: 13; J gene: TRBJ2-5; V gene: TRBV7-2; clone size: .; CDR3 DNA: TGTGCCAGCAGCTTAGGTGCGGAGGAGACCCAGTACTTC; CDR3 protein: CASSLGAEETQYF
D gene: TRBD1; CDR3 length: 12; J gene: TRBJ2-5; V gene: TRBV6-5; clone size: .; CDR3 DNA: TGTGCCAGCGGGACAGGGGAAGAGACCCAGTACTTC; CDR3 protein: CASGTGEETQYF
D gene: TRBD1; CDR3 length: 15; J gene: TRBJ1-3; V gene: TRBV19; clone size: .; CDR3 DNA: TGTGCCAGTAGGACAGGGGCCAACTCTGGAAACACCATATATTTT; CDR3 protein: CASRTGANSGNTIYF
D gene: TRBD1; CDR3 length: 14; J gene: TRBJ2-2; V gene: TRBV7-2; clone size: .; CDR3 DNA: TGTGCCAGCAGCTTGACAGGGCGAGGCGGGGAGCTGTTTTTT; CDR3 protein: CASSLTGRGGELFF
D gene: TRBD2; CDR3 length: 19; J gene: TRBJ2-4; V gene: TRBV7-2; clone size: .; CDR3 DNA: TGTGCCAGCAGCTTAGGGCTGGGGATACTAGCGGGTTCGAAAAACATTCAGTACTTC; CDR3 protein: CASSLGLGILAGSKNIQYF
D gene: TRBD1; CDR3 length: 16; J gene: TRBJ1-2; V gene: TRBV7-2; clone size: .; CDR3 DNA: TGTGCCAGCAGCTTAGGGGGACAGGGCTCGGGTTATGGCTACACCTTC; CDR3 protein: CASSLGGQGSGYGYTF
D gene: TRBD1; CDR3 length: 15; J gene: TRBJ1-1; V gene: TRBV6-2/TRBV6-3; clone size: .; CDR3 DNA: TGTGCCAGCAGTCACTACGGACAGGGGGCCACTGAAGCTTTCTTT; CDR3 protein: CASSHYGQGATEAFF
D gene: TRBD1; CDR3 length: 14; J gene: TRBJ2-3; V gene: TRBV11-3; clone size: .; CDR3 DNA: TGTGCCAGCAGCAAAGGGACAGGGCAAGATACGCAGTATTTT; CDR3 protein: CASSKGTGQDTQYF
D gene: .; CDR3 length: 15; J gene: TRBJ2-3; V gene: TRBV18; clone size: .; CDR3 DNA: TGTGCCAGCTCATCTGGGGCGTTCGTCACAGATACGCAGTATTTT; CDR3 protein: CASSSGAFVTDTQYF
D gene: .; CDR3 length: 17; J gene: TRBJ2-7; V gene: TRBV4-1; clone size: .; CDR3 DNA: TGCGCCAGCAGCCAAAATACTGTGCGGGGGCAGGGGTACGAGCAGTACTTC; CDR3 protein: CASSQNTVRGQGYEQYF
D gene: TRBD1; CDR3 length: 15; J gene: TRBJ2-7; V gene: TRBV28; clone size: .; CDR3 DNA: TGTGCCAGCAGAACCGGGACAGGGTTCCCCTACGAGCAGTACTTC; CDR3 protein: CASRTGTGFPYEQYF
D gene: .; CDR3 length: 14; J gene: TRBJ1-1; V gene: TRBV5-1; clone size: .; CDR3 DNA: TGCGCCAGCAGCTTGCTTGACAGTGACACTGAAGCTTTCTTT; CDR3 protein: CASSLLDSDTEAFF
D gene: TRBD1; CDR3 length: 15; J gene: TRBJ1-3; V gene: TRBV28; clone size: .; CDR3 DNA: TGTGCCAGCAGTATTACAGGGGGTGGTGGAAACACCATATATTTT; CDR3 protein: CASSITGGGGNTIYF
D gene: .; CDR3 length: 15; J gene: TRBJ2-2; V gene: TRBV5-1; clone size: .; CDR3 DNA: TGCGCCAGCAGCTTGGCTCAGGGCGGGGCCGGGGAGCTGTTTTTT; CDR3 protein: CASSLAQGGAGELFF
D gene: TRBD1; CDR3 length: 14; J gene: TRBJ1-1; V gene: TRBV5-1; clone size: .; CDR3 DNA: TGCGCCAGCAGCCGAACAGGGGGCGGAACTGAAGCTTTCTTT; CDR3 protein: CASSRTGGGTEAFF
D gene: .; CDR3 length: 13; J gene: TRBJ1-6; V gene: TRBV7-3; clone size: many; CDR3 DNA: TGTGCCAGCAGCTGGGAGCAGGCCTCACCCCTCCACTTT; CDR3 protein: CASSWEQASPLHF
D gene: .; CDR3 length: 14; J gene: TRBJ2-7; V gene: TRBV5-4; clone size: .; CDR3 DNA: TGTGCCAGCAGCTTGGTGGGGGGAGGGGGCGAGCAGTACTTC; CDR3 protein: CASSLVGGGGEQYF
D gene: .; CDR3 length: 15; J gene: TRBJ1-4; V gene: TRBV7-2; clone size: .; CDR3 DNA: TGTGCCAGCAGCCACCCCGGGGGGGCTTATGAAAAACTGTTTTTT; CDR3 protein: CASSHPGGAYEKLFF
D gene: .; CDR3 length: 16; J gene: TRBJ2-3; V gene: TRBV7-2; clone size: .; CDR3 DNA: TGTGCCAGCAGCCCCCGTCGACAGGCTGGAACAGATACGCAGTATTTT; CDR3 protein: CASSPRRQAGTDTQYF
D gene: TRBD2; CDR3 length: 18; J gene: TRBJ2-7; V gene: TRBV6-8; clone size: .; CDR3 DNA: TGTGCCAGCAGTCCCCTGGGGGGGTTGCCATTACTCCACTACGAGCAGTACTTC; CDR3 protein: CASSPLGGLPLLHYEQYF